Reported below is one T cell receptor beta chain. Residents of about two dozen US areas, aged roughly 18 to 89 years, made up the participants. Trimming pared 3 bases from V and 9 bases from J, leaving 19 bases between. Germline V gene data show CDR1 as SNHLY and CDR2 as FYNNEI. The CDR3 runs 15 residues. In the source study's methods: Amplified reference gene primers provided the basis for estimating nucleated cell counts. The data were produced by immunoSEQ multiplex PCR, yet TCRdb's version contains in-frame clones alone and is incomplete. That table furnishes V, J and clone size, whereas the DNA furnished D and trimming. The table lists about 400,000 clones, roughly 87% of them singletons. These data come from a study of blood T cell repertoires in COVID-19. Study in general: T cells, B-cell-depleted T cells, or PBMCs provided the cDNA or gDNA that served as material.

This sequence joins TRBV2 and TRBJ2-3, with a weak D call TRBD2 (6 bases). The receptor was derived from a woman aged 40 to 50 with acute COVID-19. The sample consisted of PBMCs or T cells enriched from blood (not recorded which). The CDR3 spells CASSEWSVPGDTQYF. In DNA, the CDR3 is TGTGCCAGCAGTGAGTGGTCTGTTCCGGGGGACACGCAGTATTTT.